The rows below give T cell receptor beta chains drawn from one sample of a study of T-cell memory formation after mild COVID-19. TCRdb processed the 5' RACE reads anew with MiXCR; each CDR3 protein has one entry. The sample contains more than 80,000 distinct CDR3 sequences, approximately 15% of which appear only once. The sequencing input was PBMCs or a T cell subset sorted from them (not recorded which). Receptors were obtained from an adult woman who had mild COVID-19 (a few samples of this study predate the infection). Cell type and time point are not known. Each CDR3 is given without its conserved first and last residue.

>TRBV4-3|TRBJ2-1
ASSQGTGGYNEQF
>TRBV4-3|TRBJ2-2
ASSPGLAGGPGTGELF
>TRBV25-1|TRBJ2-1
ASSELTFTNEQF
>TRBV3-1|TRBJ2-1
ASSDNIGEQF
>TRBV9|TRBJ2-1
ASSVGGAYNEQF
>TRBV9|TRBJ1-1
ASSGGDAEAF
>TRBV5-1|TRBJ2-2
ASSLDSFSTGELF
>TRBV7-9|TRBJ2-1
ASSFGVRHNEQF
>TRBV5-6|TRBJ2-7
ASSLGGTGAYYEQY
>TRBV25-1|TRBJ2-3
ASSVNPDTQY
>TRBV12-3/TRBV12-4|TRBJ2-2
ASRDRDRPTGELF
>TRBV4-1|TRBJ2-5
ASSQGQGGLQETQY
>TRBV5-1|TRBJ2-1
ASSPWTSGRADNEQF
>TRBV7-9|TRBJ2-1
ASSSPRLAGGHYNEQF
>TRBV5-6|TRBJ1-5
ASSLGTGVVQPQH
>TRBV12-3/TRBV12-4|TRBJ1-2
ASSSQGPGPYGYT
>TRBV29-1|TRBJ2-3
SVTGTDTQY
>TRBV12-3/TRBV12-4|TRBJ2-3
ASTDTFRDTQY
>TRBV5-5|TRBJ2-7
ASSSLEGIRLYEQY
>TRBV9|TRBJ2-5
ASSGQTGGGWKTQY
>TRBV11-2|TRBJ2-7
ASSTREGVWDDEQY
>TRBV6-2/TRBV6-3|TRBJ2-2
ASSYLDSGTGDTGELF
>TRBV20-1|TRBJ2-5
SAAHSDLWETQY
>TRBV28|TRBJ2-1
ASSHSIYRGDEQF
>TRBV20-1|TRBJ2-7
SARSPVNYEQY
>TRBV3-1|TRBJ2-3
ASSQVVLGLAGVTDTQY
>TRBV4-2|TRBJ1-1
ASSSEGGTEAF
>TRBV7-8|TRBJ2-5
ASSSGWGLADQETQY
>TRBV6-5|TRBJ1-5
ASSYGQGNQPQH
>TRBV20-1|TRBJ1-5
SARDPFQANQPQH
>TRBV20-1|TRBJ2-3
SARDGPPGSDTQY
>TRBV10-3|TRBJ1-3
AISENPVGNTIY
>TRBV15|TRBJ1-2
ATSTQTQGYYGYT
>TRBV19|TRBJ2-7
ASSMVDGTAYEQY
>TRBV2|TRBJ1-1
ASSAGRMNTEAF
>TRBV2|TRBJ2-3
ASSGTSGPPTDTQY
>TRBV4-1|TRBJ1-1
ASSQDWWDRVNTEAF
>TRBV18|TRBJ2-3
ASSPTYNPDTQY
>TRBV6-2/TRBV6-3|TRBJ1-1
ASSKMGNTEAF
>TRBV29-1|TRBJ2-1
SAIPWTGASYNEQF
>TRBV19|TRBJ2-1
ASSITGSSYNEQF